The source of this T cell receptor (beta chain) is a study of blood T cell repertoires in COVID-19. Study at large: There were acute and convalescent COVID-19 samples, and they came from the United States, Italy and Spain. Sources were T cells, B-cell-depleted T cells, or PBMCs; the material itself was cDNA or gDNA.

This CDR3 region has 15 residues. The J segment lost 8 bases and the V segment lost 5 bases, leaving 9 bases of the junction unmatched. The germline CDR1 and CDR2 sequences are SGHTA and FQGNSA. Original methodology: Reference gene primer amplification gave estimated nucleated cell counts. Measured with immunoSEQ multiplex PCR; TCRdb has only the in-frame clones, and not every one. That table supplies the V and J calls and clone size; D and trimming were determined from the DNA. The sample gives about 84,000 clones, 70% to 80% of which show up once; more than 5% is in the top ten. V and J are TRBV7-2 and TRBJ1-4; TRBD1 aligns across 9 bases. This TCR was sampled from a man aged 50 or older with active or convalescent COVID-19. The specimen was peripheral blood. Here the CDR3 DNA reads TGTGCCAGCAGCCCCGGACAGGGGCTGGGGGAAAAACTGTTTTTT. Translation gives CASSPGQGLGEKLFF.